A selection of T cell receptor beta chains follows, all from one sample in a study of CD8 T cells in Susac syndrome. TCRdb analysed the immunoSEQ multiplex PCR reads with MiXCR anew, one entry per CDR3 protein. Of 150,000 to 200,000 distinct CDR3 sequences listed, around 94% are singletons. Material for sequencing was CD4+ T cells from PBMCs. These receptors all stem from a human donor in good health. Both conserved end residues are part of each CDR3. A D gene is named only where the DNA matches it firmly. Part of the rows lack a size; the others show once, few, many or a class for expanded clones.

d_call	v_call	clone_size	j_call	cdr3_aa	cdr3_nt
TRBD1	TRBV5-6	NA	TRBJ1-6	CASSLRDRVSASLHF	TGTGCCAGCAGCTTGAGGGACAGGGTTTCTGCGTCCCTCCACTTT
TRBD1	TRBV19	NA	TRBJ2-1	CASSWGTGSEQFF	TGTGCCAGTAGTTGGGGGACAGGGAGTGAGCAGTTCTTC
NA	TRBV20-1	NA	TRBJ2-7	CSARAQDGSSYEQYF	TGCAGTGCTAGGGCGCAGGATGGCAGCTCCTACGAGCAGTACTTC
NA	TRBV28	NA	TRBJ2-5	CASSHQAAETQYF	TGTGCCAGCAGTCATCAGGCGGCGGAGACCCAGTACTTC
NA	TRBV30	NA	TRBJ1-2	CAWNRRESGYTF	TGTGCCTGGAATCGCAGGGAGTCTGGCTACACCTTC
NA	TRBV12-3/TRBV12-4	NA	TRBJ1-4	CASSLAPGGAGEKLFF	TGTGCCAGCAGTTTAGCGCCCGGGGGCGCAGGTGAAAAACTGTTTTTT
NA	TRBV7-3	NA	TRBJ2-2	CASSLSNTGELFF	TGTGCCAGCAGCTTAAGTAACACCGGGGAGCTGTTTTTT
TRBD1	TRBV12-3/TRBV12-4	NA	TRBJ1-5	CASSSSRDRYSNQPQHF	TGTGCCAGCAGTTCCTCTCGGGACAGATATAGCAATCAGCCCCAGCATTTT
NA	TRBV30	NA	TRBJ1-2	CAWSLSTNNYGYTF	TGTGCCTGGAGTTTGTCAACCAATAACTATGGCTACACCTTC
NA	TRBV12-3/TRBV12-4	NA	TRBJ2-7	CASSLFGRSYEQYF	TGTGCCAGCAGTTTGTTTGGCAGGTCCTACGAGCAGTACTTC
NA	TRBV29-1	NA	TRBJ2-3	CSVENLPQGGLTDTQYF	TGCAGCGTTGAAAACCTCCCACAGGGAGGGTTGACAGATACGCAGTATTTT
TRBD2	TRBV20-1	NA	TRBJ2-3	CSARGLAGGTDTQYF	TGCAGTGCTAGAGGCCTAGCGGGGGGCACAGATACGCAGTATTTT
NA	TRBV4-1	NA	TRBJ2-5	CASSQVDGWAQETQYF	TGCGCCAGCAGCCAAGTTGACGGGTGGGCCCAAGAGACCCAGTACTTC
NA	TRBV9	few	TRBJ2-1	CASSVGRGEQFF	TGTGCCAGCAGCGTGGGACGGGGTGAGCAGTTCTTC
NA	TRBV7-9	few	TRBJ2-5	CASSLAQETQYF	TGTGCCAGCAGCTTGGCCCAAGAGACCCAGTACTTC
NA	TRBV15	NA	TRBJ1-2	CATSRDRGAGYGYTF	TGTGCCACCAGCAGAGATCGGGGGGCTGGCTATGGCTACACCTTC
TRBD1	TRBV6-2/TRBV6-3	NA	TRBJ1-2	CASSPAGTGGNYGYTF	TGTGCCAGCAGCCCCGCCGGGACAGGGGGCAACTATGGCTACACCTTC
TRBD1	TRBV12-3/TRBV12-4	NA	TRBJ2-7	CASSLGQATYEQYF	TGTGCCAGCAGTCTCGGACAGGCCACCTACGAGCAGTACTTC
NA	TRBV7-6	few	TRBJ2-5	CASSLQWRAAGETQYF	TGTGCCAGCAGCTTACAGTGGCGGGCAGCAGGGGAGACCCAGTACTTC
NA	TRBV5-1	NA	TRBJ2-5	CASTLTDPAQETQYF	TGCGCCAGCACCTTGACGGACCCAGCTCAAGAGACCCAGTACTTC
TRBD1	TRBV7-3	NA	TRBJ1-2	CASSLDREGGYTF	TGTGCCAGCAGCTTAGACAGGGAAGGTGGCTACACCTTC
NA	TRBV14	NA	TRBJ1-6	CASSQDPQGRGNSPLHF	TGTGCCAGCAGCCAAGATCCCCAGGGACGGGGAAATTCACCCCTCCACTTT
TRBD1	TRBV27	NA	TRBJ2-5	CASGTGAQETQYF	TGTGCCAGCGGCACAGGGGCCCAGGAGACCCAGTACTTC
TRBD1	TRBV25-1	once	TRBJ2-3	CASSQQGALTDTQYF	TGTGCCAGCAGCCAACAGGGGGCCCTCACAGATACGCAGTATTTT
NA	TRBV6-6	NA	TRBJ1-6	CASSYGRRTVVSPLHF	TGTGCCAGCAGTTACGGGAGGCGGACAGTGGTCTCACCCCTCCACTTT
NA	TRBV2	NA	TRBJ2-1	CASSHPGPNEQFF	TGTGCCAGCAGTCACCCCGGGCCCAATGAGCAGTTCTTC
TRBD1	TRBV9	once	TRBJ2-7	CASSVGGTGSSYEQYF	TGTGCCAGCAGCGTAGGGGGGACAGGTAGCTCCTACGAGCAGTACTTC
NA	TRBV20-1	NA	TRBJ2-3	CSARGRRMDTQYF	TGCAGTGCCAGGGGACGGCGGATGGATACGCAGTATTTT
NA	TRBV9	NA	TRBJ2-2	CASSHDSGELFF	TGTGCCAGCAGCCATGATTCCGGGGAGCTGTTTTTT
NA	TRBV20-1	NA	TRBJ1-2	CSARAQGGFGYTF	TGCAGTGCTAGAGCCCAGGGTGGGTTTGGCTACACCTTC
TRBD1	TRBV14	NA	TRBJ1-2	CASSHWDRESGYTF	TGTGCCAGCAGCCATTGGGACAGGGAGTCTGGCTACACCTTC